The 14 T cell receptor beta chains below come from one sample, sequenced in a study of CD8 T cells in Susac syndrome (dated by TCRdb to about 2019). Receptor libraries were prepared by the immunoSEQ multiplex PCR assay. RNA was extracted using the RNeasy kit, and roughly 0.5 to 1 microgram was reverse transcribed with random hexamers. The public sequencing data were trimmed at Q25 with fastp and processed into clonotypes with MiXCR by TCRdb, which kept only in-frame beta chains. Entries that share a CDR3 protein sequence are merged under the most common genes and DNA. For this sample the table gives some 110,000 distinct CDR3 sequences, of which 90% to 95% were detected only once. Around 0.085% of the sample belongs to the ten largest clones. Sequencing was carried out using CD4+ T cells from PBMCs. All receptors come from a human donor with multiple sclerosis.

V and J are TRBV28 and TRBJ1-5, with D uncertain. CDR1 is MDHEN, CDR2 SYDVKM, per germline. V dropped 4 bases and J dropped 0 bases, with 7 bases sitting between them. The CDR3 has 14 amino acids. The CDR3 sequence: CASSSRYSNQPQHF. The CDR3 coding sequence is TGTGCCAGCAGTTCCCGTTATAGCAATCAGCCCCAGCATTTT.

The chain combines TRBV7-3 with TRBJ1-6; D call uncertain. The germline gives CDR1 SGHTA, CDR2 FQGTGA. The V end lost 2 bases, the J end lost 9 bases, and 5 bases lay between the germline ends. The CDR3 runs 12 residues. Here the CDR3 reads CASSLSGSPLHF. The CDR3 DNA follows: TGTGCCAGCAGCTTATCCGGTTCACCCCTCCACTTT.

This clonotype was observed a single time. The gene calls are TRBV18 and TRBJ2-1, with D perhaps TRBD1 (6 bases). V was pared by 0 bases and J by 3 bases, with 15 bases between. The germline V gene encodes CDR1 KGHSH and CDR2 LQKENI. There are 17 residues in the CDR3. CDR3 in amino acids: CASSPPDQGRGYNEQFF. CDR3 sequence (DNA): TGTGCCAGCTCACCACCTGATCAGGGGCGCGGCTACAATGAGCAGTTCTTC.

This rearrangement joins TRBV2 to TRBJ1-5; D not certain. CDR1 is SNHLY, CDR2 FYNNEI, per germline. CDR3 length: 14 amino acids. V gave up 10 bases and J gave up 5 bases, with 18 bases separating them. Here the CDR3 reads CATAAAENYQPQHF. The CDR3 DNA reads TGTGCCACCGCAGCGGCGGAAAATTATCAGCCCCAGCATTTT.

The rearrangement uses TRBV7-2 and TRBJ1-1; TRBD1 might be the D (5 bases). Trimming took off 5 bases at V and 8 bases at J, with 15 bases between the two ends. The CDR3 has 13 amino acids. Germline V gene lookup returns CDR1 SGHTA and CDR2 FQGNSA. CDR3 coding DNA: TGTGCCAGCAGCCTCCTGGGACCTGGAGAAGCTTTCTTT. This encodes CASSLLGPGEAFF.

The genes are TRBV20-1 and TRBJ1-1; perhaps TRBD1 as D (5 bases). Trimming left V 4 bases short and J 5 bases short, with 14 bases between. The CDR3 covers 13 residues. Germline values: CDR1 DFQATT, CDR2 SNEGSKA (reference sequence). CDR3 nucleotide sequence: TGCAGTGCTACCTTGGGGGTAGATACTGAAGCTTTCTTT. Translated, it gives CSATLGVDTEAFF.

This clonotype was seen a handful of times. V usage is TRBV14 and J usage is TRBJ1-1; D is uncertain. The CDR3 sequence is 13 residues long. CDR1 and CDR2 from the germline V gene are SGHDN and FVKESK. Deletions cut 3 bases from V and 5 bases from J, with 10 bases between. In nucleotides, the CDR3 is TGTGCCAGCAGCCAGTCGACACGGACTGAAGCTTTCTTT. Protein sequence: CASSQSTRTEAFF.

This sequence joins TRBV30 and TRBJ2-3; 7 nucleotides line up with TRBD2. The CDR3 has 15 residues. In germline, CDR1 is GTSNPN, CDR2 SVGIG (reference sequence). The V and J ends lost 2 bases and 0 bases, in that order; junction bases with no gene match: 5. The CDR3, as DNA: TGTGCCTGGAGTCGGGGACTACCTAGCACAGATACGCAGTATTTT. Translating it yields CAWSRGLPSTDTQYF.

This chain uses TRBV6-6 with TRBJ2-5, with a possible D match to TRBD2 (7 bases). This CDR3 has 13 amino acids. Per germline, CDR1 MNHNY and CDR2 SVGAGI (reference sequence). The V end was cut by 11 bases, the J end by 5 bases, with 18 bases between. CDR3 coding DNA: TGTGCCCATAGTCGGGGGGCTTCGGAGACCCAGTACTTC. Its protein is CAHSRGASETQYF.

This clonotype occurred a few times. CDR3 coding DNA: TGCGCCAGCAGCCCCGGACAGATTGCCTACGAGCAGTACTTC. Its translation is CASSPGQIAYEQYF. This chain joins TRBV5-1 and TRBJ2-7; possibly TRBD1 for D (6 bases). Germline loops: CDR1 SGHRS, CDR2 YFSETQ. V was clipped by 4 bases and J by 2 bases, with 13 bases between them. The CDR3 sequence is 14 residues long.

The chain recombines TRBV29-1 with TRBJ1-2; D ambiguous. V shed 7 bases and J shed 4 bases, with 13 bases lying between them. The germline V gene has CDR1 SQVTM and CDR2 ANQGSEA. CDR3 length equals 12 residues. The CDR3 sequence is CSARRSSYGYTF. The CDR3 bases are TGCAGCGCAAGACGGTCCTCCTATGGCTACACCTTC.

This chain uses TRBV18 with TRBJ2-1, with D perhaps TRBD2 (5 bases). CDR1 is KGHSH and CDR2 is LQKENI in the germline V gene. Trimming left V 6 bases short and J 8 bases short, with 17 bases between. The CDR3 contains 14 residues. The CDR3 protein is CASSLSTTGDEQFF. For the CDR3, the DNA is TGTGCCAGCTCTCTTTCTACGACCGGGGATGAGCAGTTCTTC.

The chain couples TRBV19 to TRBJ2-1, with D perhaps being TRBD1 or TRBD2 (6 bases each). The CDR3 sequence is 13 residues long. The germline V gene encodes CDR1 LNHDA and CDR2 SQIVND (reference sequence). V was shortened by 3 bases and J by 12 bases, with 15 bases between the two germline ends. The CDR3 loop reads CASSIEGGLGQFF. The CDR3 coding sequence is TGTGCCAGTAGTATCGAGGGGGGCCTGGGGCAGTTCTTC.

This chain joins TRBV2 and TRBJ1-1, with D possibly being TRBD1 (6 bases). The V end lost 8 bases, the J end lost 5 bases, and 15 bases lay between the germline ends. This CDR3 has 13 residues. Germline V gene lookup returns CDR1 SNHLY and CDR2 FYNNEI. The CDR3, as DNA: TGTGCCAGCGGGGGCGCAAAAACAACTGAAGCTTTCTTT. It specifies CASGGAKTTEAFF.